One and the same sample provided the 5 T cell receptor beta chains below, sequenced in a study of T cell responses to AZD1222 COVID-19 vaccine (dated by TCRdb to the early 2020s). Receptor amplification or capture employed the immunoSEQ multiplex PCR assay. TCRdb provides this immuneACCESS table in a form limited to in-frame rearrangements. Some clones are lacking; in checked studies, under half of them reflect an unresolved V gene, and why the rest are absent is not known. The sample table lists roughly 200,000 clones, approximately 89% of them with a count of one. 1.7% of the sample belongs to the ten largest clones. The sample's time point label, decoded: about 28 days (+/-7) after the second vaccine dose. Sample: peripheral blood, taken 28 days after the second AZD1222 dose. These receptors were taken from an adult who received the AZD1222 COVID-19 vaccine.

The chain is built from TRBV18 and TRBJ2-2, with 7 nucleotides matching TRBD1. The CDR3 contains 15 residues. Germline V lookup: CDR1 KGHSH, CDR2 LQKENI. V was clipped by 6 bases and J by 6 bases; unmatched bases: 10. The CDR3 nucleotides are TGTGCCAGCTCTCGAAACGACAGGGCCGCCGGGGAGCTGTTTTTT. Protein sequence: CASSRNDRAAGELFF.

This chain links TRBV6-2 or TRBV6-3 with TRBJ2-1, with TRBD2 matching 12 bases. There are 14 residues in the CDR3. Germline CDR1 MNHEY, CDR2 SVGEGT. The junction had 3 bases not matched to a gene; V was cut back by 6 bases and J by 6 bases. CDR3 DNA sequence: TGTGCCAGCAGCCGACTAGCGGGGGTCAATGAGCAGTTCTTC. Protein product: CASSRLAGVNEQFF.

The chain uses TRBV6-2 or TRBV6-3 and TRBJ2-2; D perhaps matches TRBD1 (6 bases). The ends were cut back, 2 bases at V and 5 bases at J, with 9 bases in the middle. Germline CDR1 is MNHEY and CDR2 is SVGEGT. This CDR3 spans 14 amino acids. The CDR3 spells CASSYNRDTGELFF. Here the CDR3 DNA reads TGTGCCAGCAGTTACAACAGGGATACCGGGGAGCTGTTTTTT.

The gene calls are TRBV19 and TRBJ2-2; 8 nucleotides line up with TRBD2. With V trimmed by 4 bases and J by 2 bases, 6 bases remained unmatched. This CDR3 contains 16 residues. Germline loops: CDR1 LNHDA, CDR2 SQIVND (reference sequence). CDR3 DNA sequence: TGTGCCAGTAGTACAACAAGCGGGGGAAACACCGGGGAGCTGTTTTTT. Protein sequence: CASSTTSGGNTGELFF.

The CDR3 loop reads CASSYSEGSLNNEQFF. The CDR3, as DNA: TGTGCCAGCAGTTACTCGGAGGGATCCCTAAACAATGAGCAGTTCTTC. The chain employs TRBV6-5 and TRBJ2-1; weak D call: TRBD2 (6 bases). CDR3 length: 16 residues. The germline V gene has CDR1 MNHEY and CDR2 SVGAGI. With 0 bases removed from V and 5 bases from J, the gap between germline ends came to 14 bases.